Each of the 5 T cell receptor beta chains below was sequenced from the same sample in a study of cytomegalovirus exposure and HLA in healthy donors. The study ran its PCR with 60 Vbeta and 13 Jbeta primers. This table comes from immunoSEQ multiplex PCR, and its TCRdb copy is limited to in-frame clones, with some not included. In the table there are about 170,000 clones, about 82% of which are singletons. Specimen: PBMCs. These receptors originate from a woman aged 18-29 years in good health and CMV-seronegative.

The chain links TRBV28 to TRBJ2-7; 10 bases are a match to TRBD2. The germline V gene has CDR1 MDHEN and CDR2 SYDVKM. The CDR3 consists of 14 residues. The trim removed 8 bases at V and 1 base at J, leaving 5 bases unmatched. CDR3: CASGLAGDSYEQYF. CDR3 coding DNA: TGTGCCAGCGGGCTAGCGGGAGATTCCTACGAGCAGTACTTC.

The chain uses TRBV14 and TRBJ2-5, with a tentative D call TRBD1 (5 bases). The CDR3 is made up of 16 amino acids. V lost 5 bases, J lost 3 bases, and 19 bases lay in between. Germline CDR1 and CDR2: SGHDN and FVKESK. The CDR3: CASSTRRALAEETQYF. CDR3 coding DNA: TGTGCCAGCAGCACCCGCAGGGCCTTGGCAGAAGAGACCCAGTACTTC.

This rearrangement joins TRBV19 to TRBJ2-7; D is undetermined. CDR3 size: 14 residues. Trimming took off 3 bases at V and 0 bases at J, with 9 bases between the two ends. Germline V CDR1 and CDR2: LNHDA, SQIVND (reference sequence). The CDR3 DNA follows: TGTGCCAGTAGTATTCAGGTGAGCTCCTACGAGCAGTACTTC. Protein product: CASSIQVSSYEQYF.

The chain employs TRBV5-6 and TRBJ2-7; TRBD1 matches at 8 bases. The V gene's germline CDR1 is SGHDT and CDR2 YYEEEE. This CDR3 comprises 14 residues. V trimming: 2 bases; J trimming: 2 bases; junction bases outside the gene matches: 3. This CDR3 is CASSFGQGTYEQYF. The CDR3, as DNA: TGTGCCAGCAGCTTCGGACAGGGTACCTACGAGCAGTACTTC.

This rearrangement joins TRBV12-5 to TRBJ2-2; 7 bases fit TRBD1. The trim removed 5 bases at V and 5 bases at J, leaving 11 bases unmatched. The CDR3 covers 16 residues. CDR1 is LGHNT, CDR2 FRNRAP, per germline. The CDR3, as DNA: TGTGCTAGTGGTCAGGACAGGACTCTTAGGACCGGGGAGCTGTTTTTT. Translation gives CASGQDRTLRTGELFF.